This T cell receptor beta chain was sequenced for a study of liver allograft versus peripheral blood T cells. Turning to the study itself: Recipients' peripheral blood served as the comparator for T cell receptor repertoires in transplanted livers.

CDR3 length: 13 residues. V lost 4 bases and J lost 8, with 14 bases in between. CDR1 is ENHRY, CDR2 SYGVKD, per germline. Relative to its sample, this clonotype is medium-sized. The antigen remains unidentified. Study-level points and caveats: Repertoires found inside liver allografts reportedly differed from T cell receptor repertoires in peripheral blood.

MiXCR, run by TCRdb on the reads, gives a single entry per CDR3 protein. The profile shows approximately 13,000 distinct CDR3 sequences, 20% to 25% of them singletons. The chain is built from TRBV10-3 and TRBJ1-2, with TRBD1 as a possible D gene (6 bases). The sequence was collected from a human patient who had a liver transplant. The graft donor may have contributed some T cells. CDR3 amino acids: CAISVEGVLGYTF. As DNA, the CDR3 is TGTGCCATCAGTGTGGAGGGGGTGCTGGGCTACACCTTC.